Following are 10 T cell receptor beta chains from one sample sequenced in a study of T cell repertoires in cytomegalovirus infection. TCRdb independently ran MiXCR on the reads; one entry per CDR3 protein. The table lists approximately 500,000 distinct CDR3 sequences, 16% of them singletons, with about 24% in the top ten. Sequencing used CD8+ T cells from PBMCs. The source is a human donor in good health (CMV status not recorded). Some clones in this sample may be carry-over from other donors' samples.

This clonotype has only a few counts. This chain uses TRBV12-3 or TRBV12-4 with TRBJ1-4, with a possible D match to TRBD1 (5 bases). Trimming left V 4 bases short and J 2 bases short, with 11 bases between. The CDR3 has 15 amino acids. The CDR3 region is CASSSGPRTNEKLFF. In DNA form, the CDR3 reads TGTGCCAGCAGTTCGGGACCGCGGACTAATGAAAAACTGTTTTTT.

The rearrangement joins TRBV9 to TRBJ2-1, with 10 nucleotides matching TRBD2. After removal of 4 bases from V and 6 bases from J, the junction contained 7 bases not matched to a gene. Germline CDR1 reads SGDLS; CDR2 reads YYNGEE. The CDR3 sequence is 15 residues long. The CDR3 is CASSPAGGPRNEQFF. In DNA form, the CDR3 reads TGTGCCAGCAGCCCAGCGGGAGGGCCCCGCAATGAGCAGTTCTTC.

The sample holds many counts of this clonotype. The CDR3 region is CASSLWTGSTDTQYF. The CDR3, as DNA: TGTGCCAGCAGTCTTTGGACAGGGTCCACAGATACGCAGTATTTT. The genes are TRBV27 and TRBJ2-3; 8 bases match TRBD1. V lost 5 bases to trimming and J lost 2 bases; unmatched junction nucleotides: 6. The CDR3 is made up of 15 amino acids. CDR1 is MNHEY and CDR2 is SMNVEV in the germline V gene (reference sequence).

The rearrangement joins TRBV19 to TRBJ2-2; D uncertain. From germline, CDR1 is LNHDA and CDR2 SQIVND (reference sequence). Trimming shortened V by 7 bases and J by 1 base, and 13 bases separated the two germline ends. The CDR3 is 15 amino acids. In nucleotides, the CDR3 is TGTGCCAGTATTGCACGCGGCAGGAACACCGGGGAGCTGTTTTTT. It specifies CASIARGRNTGELFF.

This clonotype was seen ten or more times. The chain employs TRBV11-2 and TRBJ1-1; the D is unclear. The germline CDR1 and CDR2 sequences are SGHAT and FQNNGV. The CDR3 totals 13 residues. Deletions cut 1 base from V and 5 bases from J, with 8 bases between. CDR3 residues: CASSLGSSTEAFF. CDR3 nucleotide sequence: TGTGCCAGCAGCTTAGGCAGCTCTACTGAAGCTTTCTTT.

At least ten counts were recorded for this clonotype. The V and J genes are TRBV12-5 and TRBJ1-2; the match to TRBD1 covers 7 bases. In germline, CDR1 is LGHNT, CDR2 FRNRAP. The CDR3 sequence is 15 residues long. Trimming cost V 5 bases and J 6 bases; bases outside gene matches: 12. The CDR3 DNA sequence: TGTGCTAGTGGTACCGACAGGGCCCGTTGGAATGGCTACACCTTC. Protein: CASGTDRARWNGYTF. The complete variable domain, with remaining parts taken from reference TRBV12-5 and TRBJ1-2, reads DARVTQTPRHKVTEMGQEVTMRCQPILGHNTVFWYRQTMMQGLELLAYFRNRAPLDDSGMPKDRFSAEMPDATLATLKIQPSEPRDSAVYFCASGTDRARWNGYTFGSGTRLTVV.

This clonotype was seen a few times. J is TRBJ2-1 and V is TRBV27; maybe TRBD2 (6 bases). There are 17 residues in the CDR3. Germline assignment: CDR1 MNHEY and CDR2 SMNVEV (reference sequence). The ends were cut back, 4 bases at V and 0 bases at J, with 16 bases in the middle. The CDR3 is CASSYLSGPTSYNEQFF. The CDR3 DNA reads TGTGCCAGCAGTTACCTCAGCGGGCCCACCTCCTACAATGAGCAGTTCTTC.

Many counts were recorded for this clonotype. The V call is TRBV11-2, the J call TRBJ2-3, with a tentative D call TRBD1 (6 bases). The V end was cut by 5 bases, the J end by 5 bases, with 14 bases between. Germline CDR1 SGHAT, CDR2 FQNNGV. This CDR3 contains 14 residues. Here the CDR3 reads CASSGLGQLDTQYF. The CDR3 nucleotides are TGTGCCAGCAGCGGGCTAGGACAGTTAGATACGCAGTATTTT.

This clonotype was observed a handful of times. The rearrangement links TRBV9 to TRBJ2-5; tentative D call: TRBD2 (6 bases). CDR3 length equals 15 residues. Germline V gene sequence: CDR1 SGDLS, CDR2 YYNGEE. V was shortened by 1 base and J by 4 bases, with 14 bases between the two germline ends. In DNA form, the CDR3 reads TGTGCCAGCAGCGTAATCGGCGGGATGGGAGAGACCCAGTACTTC. This translates into CASSVIGGMGETQYF.

This clonotype has more than one count but fewer than ten. The chain is built from TRBV14 and TRBJ1-6; no clear D. Trimming stripped 2 bases from V and 11 bases from J, with 16 bases between. Germline assignment: CDR1 SGHDN and CDR2 FVKESK. The CDR3 runs 15 residues. The CDR3 DNA follows: TGTGCCAGCAGCCAAACCACCCGTTCCGGAACACCCCTCCACTTT. Protein product: CASSQTTRSGTPLHF.